The clone carrying this T cell receptor (beta chain) appeared a single time. The identical CDR3 is also encoded by other nucleotide sequences in the sample. The data stem from a study of graft-versus-host responses after intestinal transplantation. Only in-frame clones appear in the TCRdb table, and some are missing; sequencing was by immunoSEQ multiplex PCR. The sample has 95,000 or so clones, more than 80% seen once. CDR3 length equals 15 residues. The germline CDR1 and CDR2 sequences are SQVTM and ANQGSEA. V lost 7 bases to trimming and J lost 0 bases; unmatched junction nucleotides: 10. The origin of this receptor is a human patient who received an intestinal transplant, so some T cells may come from the graft donor. The chain recombines TRBV29-1 with TRBJ1-2, with 8 positions matching TRBD1. The starting material was PBMCs, obtained 450 to 460 days after intestinal transplant. CDR3 in amino acids: CSASDRAEANYGYTF. The CDR3 DNA reads as TGCAGCGCATCGGACAGGGCGGAAGCTAACTATGGCTACACCTTC.